The next 27 T cell receptor beta chains were all read from a single sample in a study of T cell responses to AZD1222 COVID-19 vaccine listed by TCRdb under 2021. Sample time point, as interpreted from the label and publication: baseline before first vaccination. The library was obtained by the immunoSEQ multiplex PCR assay. TCRdb's version of the immuneACCESS table is confined to in-frame rearrangements and falls short of the full clone set. An unresolved V gene accounts for under half of the shortfall where checked; the remainder is of unknown origin. Counted in this sample were 140,000 to 150,000 clones; roughly 91% of them appeared once. The ten largest account for approximately 2% of the sample. Source: peripheral blood, taken on day 0 of AZD1222 vaccination. The receptors originated from an adult in good health.

The genes are TRBV3-1 (or the pseudogene TRBV3-2) and TRBJ2-3, with D possibly matching TRBD1 (5 bases). Germline V gene lookup returns CDR1 LGHDT and CDR2 YNNKEL (reference sequence). V lost 4 bases and J 0 bases, leaving 11 bases between the germline ends. This CDR3 has 15 residues. DNA for the CDR3: TGTGCCAGCAGCCGCGGACAACTAAGCACAGATACGCAGTATTTT. It specifies CASSRGQLSTDTQYF.

V gene TRBV7-3 combines with J gene TRBJ2-7, with 7 bases fitting TRBD1. The CDR3 has 15 amino acids. V trimming: 5 bases; J trimming: 3 bases; junction bases outside the gene matches: 10. Germline lookup yields CDR1 SGHTA and CDR2 FQGTGA. The CDR3 bases are TGTGCCAGCAGCCCCTCGGGACAGTCCTTCTACGAGCAGTACTTC. It translates to CASSPSGQSFYEQYF. The full variable domain, with the rest looked up from reference TRBV7-3 and TRBJ2-7, is GAGVSQTPSNKVTEKGKYVELRCDPISGHTALYWYRQSLGQGPEFLIYFQGTGAADDSGLPNDRFFAVRPEGSVSTLKIQRTERGDSAVYLCASSPSGQSFYEQYFGPGTRLTVT.

The count of this clone is one. The chain is built from TRBV11-2 and TRBJ2-2, with TRBD2 as a possible D gene (6 bases). The CDR3 sequence is 16 residues long. Looked up from germline, CDR1 is SGHAT and CDR2 is FQNNGV. V was trimmed by 6 bases and J by 3 bases, leaving 17 bases between them. CDR3 loop: CASSSTGGYDTGELFF. The CDR3 coding sequence is TGTGCCAGCAGTTCAACCGGGGGATATGACACCGGGGAGCTGTTTTTT. The whole variable domain, remainder taken from reference TRBV11-2 and TRBJ2-2, is EAGVAQSPRYKIIEKRQSVAFWCNPISGHATLYWYQQILGQGPKLLIQFQNNGVVDDSQLPKDRFSAERLKGVDSTLKIQPAKLEDSAVYLCASSSTGGYDTGELFFGEGSRLTVL.

The chain combines TRBV3-1 (or the pseudogene TRBV3-2) with TRBJ2-1; D is undetermined. CDR1 is LGHDT, CDR2 YNNKEL, per germline (reference sequence). The CDR3 contains 12 residues. V dropped 2 bases and J dropped 6 bases, with 5 bases sitting between them. The CDR3, as DNA: TGTGCCAGCAGCCAAACCGTCAATGAGCAGTTCTTC. It specifies CASSQTVNEQFF.

This clone was recorded once. The chain couples TRBV12-5 to TRBJ2-7; D unclear. This CDR3 is built from 13 residues. Germline assignment: CDR1 LGHNT and CDR2 FRNRAP. V was trimmed by 6 bases and J by 7 bases, leaving 16 bases between them. The DNA of the CDR3 is TGTGCTAGTGGCCTGGACCCGTCCGCGGAGCAGTACTTC. It is translated as CASGLDPSAEQYF.

The chain couples TRBV6-5 to TRBJ2-6; D gene unclear. Germline values: CDR1 MNHEY, CDR2 SVGAGI. The CDR3 covers 16 residues. V was clipped by 0 bases and J by 0 bases, with 6 bases between them. The CDR3 coding sequence is TGTGCCAGCAGTTACTCCAGGCGCTCTGGGGCCAACGTCCTGACTTTC. It codes for CASSYSRRSGANVLTF.

The chain combines TRBV6-5 with TRBJ2-1; 8 bases agree with TRBD1. CDR3 length: 15 amino acids. V shed 7 bases and J 2 bases; nucleotides not matched to a gene: 7. Germline V CDR1 and CDR2: MNHEY, SVGAGI. The CDR3 here is CASTTGQAPYNEQFF. DNA for the CDR3: TGTGCCAGCACTACGGGACAGGCTCCCTACAATGAGCAGTTCTTC.

This chain uses TRBV12-3 or TRBV12-4 with TRBJ1-1, with TRBD1 as a possible D gene (6 bases). The CDR3 runs to 12 residues. Trimming pared 8 bases from V and 5 bases from J, leaving 12 bases between. The CDR3 DNA follows: TGTGCCAGCCTTAGGGGGGTTACTGAAGCTTTCTTT. It encodes CASLRGVTEAFF.

The chain carries TRBV14 and TRBJ2-7, with a tentative D call TRBD1 (6 bases). V lost 0 bases to trimming and J lost 2 bases, with 11 bases between them. CDR1 and CDR2 from the germline V gene are SGHDN and FVKESK. The CDR3 is 15 amino acids. The chain's CDR3 is CASSQDLDRTYEQYF. CDR3 DNA: TGTGCCAGCAGCCAAGATTTGGACAGAACCTACGAGCAGTACTTC.

The chain employs TRBV6-5 and TRBJ2-6; a weak D match, TRBD1 (5 bases). The CDR3 has 15 amino acids. Trimming left V 6 bases short and J 0 bases short, with 9 bases between. The germline CDR1 and CDR2 sequences are MNHEY and SVGAGI. The DNA for the CDR3 is TGTGCCAGCAGCCTGCAGGGCTCTGGGGCCAACGTCCTGACTTTC. Its translation is CASSLQGSGANVLTF.

The chain is built from TRBV19 and TRBJ1-2; 12 bases line up with TRBD1. CDR1 is LNHDA and CDR2 is SQIVND in the germline V gene (reference sequence). The CDR3 runs 16 residues. Trimming at V came to 3 bases and at J to 2 bases, leaving 4 bases not matched to a gene. The CDR3 spells CASSILGTGGNYGYTF. The CDR3 bases are TGTGCCAGTAGTATCCTCGGGACAGGGGGCAACTATGGCTACACCTTC.

This sequence joins TRBV10-2 and TRBJ2-3; unclear D gene. Trimming left V 2 bases short and J 13 bases short, with 13 bases between. Looked up from germline, CDR1 is WSHSY and CDR2 is SAAADI. The CDR3 totals 12 residues. The CDR3 spells CASSENLGPEYF. In DNA form, the CDR3 reads TGCGCCAGCAGTGAGAATCTAGGACCAGAGTATTTT.

This chain uses TRBV9 with TRBJ1-1; a weak D match, TRBD1 (6 bases). Germline loops: CDR1 SGDLS, CDR2 YYNGEE. V was shortened by 0 bases and J by 5 bases, with 14 bases between the two germline ends. The CDR3 is made up of 15 amino acids. CDR3 loop: CASSVGGPAGTEAFF. The CDR3 region has the DNA TGTGCCAGCAGCGTAGGGGGGCCGGCGGGAACTGAAGCTTTCTTT.

CDR3 sequence: CASSLVGSNEQFF. The CDR3 nucleotides read TGTGCCAGCAGCTTAGTGGGGTCCAATGAGCAGTTCTTC. This rearrangement joins TRBV7-9 to TRBJ2-1; D is unclear. The V end was cut by 1 base, the J end by 6 bases, with 7 bases between. Germline-derived CDR1 and CDR2 are SEHNR and FQNEAQ (reference sequence). The CDR3 consists of 13 residues.

J is TRBJ1-5 and V is TRBV3-1 (or the pseudogene TRBV3-2), with D uncertain. V was shortened by 8 bases and J by 5 bases, with 10 bases between the two germline ends. Germline V gene data show CDR1 as LGHDT and CDR2 as YNNKEL (reference sequence). This CDR3 spans 12 amino acids. The CDR3 DNA sequence: TGTGCCAGCTCAATCGGGGATCAGCCCCAGCATTTT. Residues: CASSIGDQPQHF.

This chain uses TRBV7-2 with TRBJ2-7; D possibly corresponds to TRBD2 (5 bases). With 1 base removed from V and 6 bases from J, the gap between germline ends came to 13 bases. This CDR3 has 14 residues. The V gene's germline CDR1 is SGHTA and CDR2 FQGNSA. CDR3 DNA sequence: TGTGCCAGCAGCTTAGTAGTCAGTCTAGCCGAGCAGTACTTC. As protein: CASSLVVSLAEQYF.

The V gene is TRBV11-3, the J gene TRBJ2-5; 9 positions match TRBD1. CDR3 length: 15 residues. Germline CDR1 is SGHNT and CDR2 is YENEEA. Germline trimming cut 4 bases from V and 5 bases from J; bases unmatched to any gene: 8. CDR3 nucleotides: TGTGCCAGCAGCTCAGGACAGGGGATTTGGGAGACCCAGTACTTC. This translates into CASSSGQGIWETQYF.

The chain recombines TRBV2 with TRBJ2-3, with 12 bases lining up with TRBD2. This CDR3 region has 18 residues. V gave up 8 bases and J gave up 1 base; unmatched junction bases: 13. Per germline, CDR1 SNHLY and CDR2 FYNNEI. CDR3 bases: TGTGCCAGCTGCCTCCGGACTAGCGGGACGGACCGCACAGATACGCAGTATTTT. It specifies CASCLRTSGTDRTDTQYF.

The chain carries TRBV30 and TRBJ1-6; weak D call: TRBD1 (5 bases). V lost 3 bases and J lost 8, with 8 bases in between. This CDR3 comprises 12 residues. The V gene's germline CDR1 is GTSNPN and CDR2 SVGIG (reference sequence). As DNA, the CDR3 is TGTGCCTGGAGGGTGGGGGATTCACCCCTCCACTTT. It encodes CAWRVGDSPLHF.

The rearrangement links TRBV25-1 to TRBJ2-5, with TRBD2 matching 8 bases. With 1 base clipped from V and 5 bases from J, the junction kept 12 bases outside the gene matches. Germline CDR1 reads MGHDK; CDR2 reads SYGVNS. The CDR3 has 17 amino acids. The CDR3 loop reads CASSEWRGAAGPETQYF. DNA of the CDR3: TGTGCCAGCAGTGAATGGCGGGGGGCGGCTGGGCCGGAGACCCAGTACTTC.

This sequence joins TRBV6-6 and TRBJ1-2; 10 bases line up with TRBD1. Germline loops: CDR1 MNHNY, CDR2 SVGAGI (reference sequence). The CDR3 spans 15 residues. V trimming: 2 bases; J trimming: 6 bases; junction bases outside the gene matches: 6. The CDR3 reads CASSYRDRGGDGYTF. The CDR3 DNA follows: TGTGCCAGCAGTTACCGGGACAGGGGAGGGGATGGCTACACCTTC.

The V and J genes are TRBV5-1 and TRBJ1-2; TRBD1 aligns across 7 bases. Germline V CDR1 and CDR2: SGHRS, YFSETQ. This CDR3 region has 15 residues. The junction had 8 bases not matched to a gene; V was cut back by 5 bases and J by 1 base. The CDR3 bases are TGCGCCAGCAGACCCCGGCAGGGGGGTAACTATGGCTACACCTTC. Residues: CASRPRQGGNYGYTF.

In the case of this clone: Its ends do not fully match the called genes, so a read error is possible. This chain uses TRBV6-5 with TRBJ2-7; a possible D gene is TRBD1 (6 bases). The CDR3 has 14 residues. Per the germline V gene, CDR1 is MNHEY and CDR2 is SVGAGI. CDR3 amino acids: CASSYRDTSSEQYF. DNA for the CDR3: TGTGCCAGCAGTTACCGGGACACCTCCTCCGAGCAGTACTTC.

The chain couples TRBV29-1 to TRBJ2-1; 11 bases align to TRBD2. CDR3 length equals 15 residues. Germline V gene data show CDR1 as SQVTM and CDR2 as ANQGSEA. V shed 6 bases, J shed 7 bases, and the junction held 11 bases outside the gene matches. The DNA for the CDR3 is TGCAGCGTCGTTCCCACTAGCGGGAGTCGTAATGAGCAGTTCTTC. This gives the protein CSVVPTSGSRNEQFF.

There are many counts of this clone. V gene TRBV7-9 combines with J gene TRBJ1-2; D unresolved. Looked up from germline, CDR1 is SEHNR and CDR2 is FQNEAQ (reference sequence). Trimming removed 0 bases at V and 0 bases at J, with 11 bases between. The CDR3 is made up of 16 amino acids. The CDR3 sequence is CASSLATIYANYGYTF. The CDR3 DNA sequence: TGTGCCAGCAGCTTAGCCACGATCTACGCTAACTATGGCTACACCTTC.

This chain's CDR3 is CASSLKRPTSFGGMAEQYF. The CDR3 nucleotides read TGCGCCAGCAGCTTGAAAAGGCCCACTAGCTTCGGAGGCATGGCCGAGCAGTACTTC. This chain connects TRBV5-1 to TRBJ2-7; D possibly corresponds to TRBD2 (6 bases). The CDR3 is 19 residues long. Trimming cost V 1 base and J 6 bases, with 29 bases left between them. CDR1 is SGHRS and CDR2 is YFSETQ in the germline V gene.

The chain carries TRBV5-5 and TRBJ2-3, with 8 bases that match TRBD1. The CDR3 spans 15 residues. V shed 6 bases, J shed 6 bases, and the junction held 12 bases outside the gene matches. CDR1 and CDR2 from the germline V gene are SGHKS and YYEKEE (reference sequence). CDR3 sequence (DNA): TGTGCCAGCATCGCCAGAGGACAGGGCATGGATACGCAGTATTTT. Encoded protein: CASIARGQGMDTQYF.